This TCR beta chain emerged from a study of cytomegalovirus exposure and HLA in healthy donors. Study findings and constraints: Relative to the roughly 640-donor mean, N-insertions were reportedly fewer in an Asian-associated ancestry cluster in a later analysis.

A note on this clone: Its target is not known.

The study ran its PCR with 60 Vbeta and 13 Jbeta primers. Clones were read by immunoSEQ multiplex PCR, and TCRdb kept only the in-frame ones, dropping some. This sample's table has around 130,000 clones. The sequence was obtained from a woman in her thirties or forties in good health and CMV-seronegative. Sequences were obtained from PBMCs.

The CDR3 here is CASSLDGTTGEAFF. CDR3 DNA: TGTGCCAGCAGCTTAGACGGCACGACAGGTGAAGCTTTCTTT. The chain carries TRBV7-2 and TRBJ1-1; possibly TRBD1 for D (6 bases). CDR1 SGHTA and CDR2 FQGNSA come from the germline V gene. This CDR3 region has 14 residues. Trimming removed 1 base from V and 7 bases from J, with 13 bases in between.